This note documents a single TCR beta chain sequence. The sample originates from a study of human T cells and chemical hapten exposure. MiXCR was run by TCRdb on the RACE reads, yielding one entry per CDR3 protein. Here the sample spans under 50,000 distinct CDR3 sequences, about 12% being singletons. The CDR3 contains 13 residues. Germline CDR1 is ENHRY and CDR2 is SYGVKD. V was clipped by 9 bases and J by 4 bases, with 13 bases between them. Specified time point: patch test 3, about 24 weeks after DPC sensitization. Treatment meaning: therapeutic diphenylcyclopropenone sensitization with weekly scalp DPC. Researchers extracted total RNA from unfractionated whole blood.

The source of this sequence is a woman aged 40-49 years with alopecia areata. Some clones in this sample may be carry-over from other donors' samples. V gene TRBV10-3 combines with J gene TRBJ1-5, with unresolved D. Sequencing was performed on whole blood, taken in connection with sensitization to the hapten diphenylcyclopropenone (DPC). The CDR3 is CAIGRVGNQPQHF. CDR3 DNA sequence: TGTGCCATAGGGAGGGTAGGGAATCAGCCCCAGCATTTT.